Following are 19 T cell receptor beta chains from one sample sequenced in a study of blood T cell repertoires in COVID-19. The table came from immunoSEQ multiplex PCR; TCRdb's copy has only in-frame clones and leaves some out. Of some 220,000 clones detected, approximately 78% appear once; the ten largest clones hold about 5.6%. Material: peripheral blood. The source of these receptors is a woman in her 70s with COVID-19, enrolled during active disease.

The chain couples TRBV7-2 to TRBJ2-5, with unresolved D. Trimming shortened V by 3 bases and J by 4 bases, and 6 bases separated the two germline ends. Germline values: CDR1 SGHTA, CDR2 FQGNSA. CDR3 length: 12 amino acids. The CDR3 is CASSFRAETQYF. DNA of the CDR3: TGTGCCAGCAGCTTTCGAGCAGAGACCCAGTACTTC.

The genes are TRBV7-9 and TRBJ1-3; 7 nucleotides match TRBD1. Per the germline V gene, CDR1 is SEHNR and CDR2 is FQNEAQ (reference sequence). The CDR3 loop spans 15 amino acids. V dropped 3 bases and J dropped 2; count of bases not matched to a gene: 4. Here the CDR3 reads CASSFSGTAGNTIYF. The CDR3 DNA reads TGTGCCAGCAGCTTTTCCGGGACAGCTGGAAACACCATATATTTT.

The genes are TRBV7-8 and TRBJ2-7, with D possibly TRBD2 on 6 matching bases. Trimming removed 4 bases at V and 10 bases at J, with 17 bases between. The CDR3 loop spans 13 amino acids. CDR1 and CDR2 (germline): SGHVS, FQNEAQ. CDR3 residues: CASSSGRAGRQYF. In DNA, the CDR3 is TGTGCCAGCAGCTCAGGACGGGCGGGGAGACAGTACTTC. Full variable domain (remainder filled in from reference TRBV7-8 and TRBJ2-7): GAGVSQSPRYKVAKRGQDVALRCDPISGHVSLFWYQQALGQGPEFLTYFQNEAQLDKSGLPSDRFFAERPEGSVSTLKIQRTQQEDSAVYLCASSSGRAGRQYFGPGTRLTVT.

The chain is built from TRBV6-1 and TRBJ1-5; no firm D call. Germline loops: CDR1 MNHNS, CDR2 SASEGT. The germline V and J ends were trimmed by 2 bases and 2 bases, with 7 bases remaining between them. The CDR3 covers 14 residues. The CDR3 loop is CASSESYRNQPQHF. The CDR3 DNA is TGTGCCAGCAGTGAAAGCTACCGCAATCAGCCCCAGCATTTT.

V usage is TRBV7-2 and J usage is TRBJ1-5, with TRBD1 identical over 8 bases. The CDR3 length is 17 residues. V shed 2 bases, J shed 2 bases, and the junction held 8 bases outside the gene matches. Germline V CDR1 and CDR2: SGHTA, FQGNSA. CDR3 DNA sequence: TGTGCCAGCAGCTTATCGGGCAGGGGGCGAGGCAATCAGCCCCAGCATTTT. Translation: CASSLSGRGRGNQPQHF.

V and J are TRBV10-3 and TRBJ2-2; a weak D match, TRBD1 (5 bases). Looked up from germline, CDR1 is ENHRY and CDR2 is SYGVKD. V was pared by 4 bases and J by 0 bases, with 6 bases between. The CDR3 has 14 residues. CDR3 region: CAISGQPNTGELFF. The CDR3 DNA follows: TGTGCCATCAGTGGACAGCCGAACACCGGGGAGCTGTTTTTT.

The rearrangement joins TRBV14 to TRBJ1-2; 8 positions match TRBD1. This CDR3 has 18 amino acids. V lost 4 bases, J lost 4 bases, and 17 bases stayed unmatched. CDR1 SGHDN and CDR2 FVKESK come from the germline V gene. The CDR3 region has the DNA TGTGCCAGCAGCCCTCAGGTAGTCAGGGGGCGGGAGGGCTATGGCTACACCTTC. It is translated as CASSPQVVRGREGYGYTF.

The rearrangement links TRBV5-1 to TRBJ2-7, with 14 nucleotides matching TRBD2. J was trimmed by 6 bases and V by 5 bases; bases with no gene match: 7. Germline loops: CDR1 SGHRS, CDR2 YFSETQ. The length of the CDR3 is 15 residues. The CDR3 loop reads CASSETSGRVGEQYF. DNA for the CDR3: TGCGCCAGCAGTGAGACTAGCGGGAGGGTCGGCGAGCAGTACTTC.

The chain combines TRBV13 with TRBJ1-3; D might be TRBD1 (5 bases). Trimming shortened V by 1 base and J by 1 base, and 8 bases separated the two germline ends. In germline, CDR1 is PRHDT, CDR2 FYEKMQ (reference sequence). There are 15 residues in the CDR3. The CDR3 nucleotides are TGTGCCAGCAGCTTAGAAGGGGTTTCTGGAAACACCATATATTTT. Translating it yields CASSLEGVSGNTIYF. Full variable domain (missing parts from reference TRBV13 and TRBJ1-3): AAGVIQSPRHLIKEKRETATLKCYPIPRHDTVYWYQQGPGQDPQFLISFYEKMQSDKGSIPDRFSAQQFSDYHSELNMSSLELGDSALYFCASSLEGVSGNTIYFGEGSWLTVV.

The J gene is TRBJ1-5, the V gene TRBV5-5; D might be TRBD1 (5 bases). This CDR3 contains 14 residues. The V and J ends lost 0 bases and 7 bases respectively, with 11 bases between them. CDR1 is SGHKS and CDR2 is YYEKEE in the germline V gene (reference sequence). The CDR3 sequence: CASSLEAGRQPQHF. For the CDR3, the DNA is TGTGCCAGCAGCTTGGAGGCAGGGAGGCAGCCCCAGCATTTT.

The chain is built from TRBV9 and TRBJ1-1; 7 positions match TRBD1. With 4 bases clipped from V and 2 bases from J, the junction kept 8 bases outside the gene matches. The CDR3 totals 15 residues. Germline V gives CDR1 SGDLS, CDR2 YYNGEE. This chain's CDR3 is CASSSVGQTNTEAFF. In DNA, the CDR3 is TGTGCCAGCAGCTCCGTGGGACAGACAAACACTGAAGCTTTCTTT.

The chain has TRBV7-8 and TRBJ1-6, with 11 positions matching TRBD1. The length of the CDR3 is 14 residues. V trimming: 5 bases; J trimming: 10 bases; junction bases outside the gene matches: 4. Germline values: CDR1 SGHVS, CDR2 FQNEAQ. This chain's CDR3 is CASSQGQGDSPLHF. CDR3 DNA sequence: TGTGCCAGCAGCCAGGGACAGGGGGACTCACCCCTCCACTTT.

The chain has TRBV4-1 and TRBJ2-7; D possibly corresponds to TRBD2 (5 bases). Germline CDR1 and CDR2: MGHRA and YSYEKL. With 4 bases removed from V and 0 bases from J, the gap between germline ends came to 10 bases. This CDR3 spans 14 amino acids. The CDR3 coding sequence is TGCGCCAGCAGCCCCCGAGGGAGCTCCTACGAGCAGTACTTC. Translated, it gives CASSPRGSSYEQYF.

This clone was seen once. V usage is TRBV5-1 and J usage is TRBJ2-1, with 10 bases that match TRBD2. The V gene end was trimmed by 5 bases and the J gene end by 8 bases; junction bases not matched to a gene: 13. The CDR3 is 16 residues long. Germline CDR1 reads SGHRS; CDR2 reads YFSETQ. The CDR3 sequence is CASRWGSGRINDEQFF. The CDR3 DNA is TGCGCCAGCAGGTGGGGTAGCGGGAGGATCAACGATGAGCAGTTCTTC.

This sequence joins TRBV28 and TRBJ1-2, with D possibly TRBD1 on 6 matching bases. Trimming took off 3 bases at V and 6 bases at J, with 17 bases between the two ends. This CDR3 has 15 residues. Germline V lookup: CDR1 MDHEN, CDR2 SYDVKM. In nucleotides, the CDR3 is TGTGCCAGCAGTTTGCAGGGGCTTTACGTAGATGGCTACACCTTC. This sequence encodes CASSLQGLYVDGYTF.

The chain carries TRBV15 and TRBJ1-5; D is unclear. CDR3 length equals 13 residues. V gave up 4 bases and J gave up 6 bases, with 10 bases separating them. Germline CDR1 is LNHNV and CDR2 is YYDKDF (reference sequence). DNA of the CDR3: TGTGCCACCAGCAACGGGATTGGTCAGCCCCAGCATTTT. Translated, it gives CATSNGIGQPQHF.

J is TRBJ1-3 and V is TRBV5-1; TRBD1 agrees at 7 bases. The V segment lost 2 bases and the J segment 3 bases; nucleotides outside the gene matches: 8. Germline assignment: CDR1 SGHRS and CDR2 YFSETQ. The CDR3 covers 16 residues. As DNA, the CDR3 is TGCGCCAGCAGCTTAACAGGGGTTGGATATGGAAACACCATATATTTT. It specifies CASSLTGVGYGNTIYF.

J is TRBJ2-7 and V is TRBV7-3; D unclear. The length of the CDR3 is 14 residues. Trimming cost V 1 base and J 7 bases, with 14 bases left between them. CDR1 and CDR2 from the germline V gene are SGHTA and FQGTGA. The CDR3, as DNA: TGTGCCAGCAGCTTAAACCGCTCTAGGAAAGAGCAGTACTTC. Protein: CASSLNRSRKEQYF.

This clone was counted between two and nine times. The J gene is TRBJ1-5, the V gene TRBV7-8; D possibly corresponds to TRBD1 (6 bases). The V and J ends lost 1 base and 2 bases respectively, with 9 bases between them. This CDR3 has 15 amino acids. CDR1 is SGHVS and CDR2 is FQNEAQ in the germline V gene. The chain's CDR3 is CASSLETGRNQPQHF. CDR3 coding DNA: TGTGCCAGCAGCTTAGAAACAGGGCGCAATCAGCCCCAGCATTTT.